A single sample is the source of the 27 T cell receptor beta chains below, sequenced in a study of blood T cell repertoires in COVID-19. Sequencing used immunoSEQ multiplex PCR; TCRdb keeps in-frame clones, though not all of them. The table includes approximately 260,000 clones, 70% to 90% detected once. What was sequenced was peripheral blood. All receptors come from a middle-aged woman with acute or convalescent COVID-19.

The CDR3, as DNA: TGTGCCAGCAGTGTGATTAGCGGGGGGGCCTTTATCTACAATGAGCAGTTCTTC. Protein product: CASSVISGGAFIYNEQFF. V is TRBV6-1 and J is TRBJ2-1, with TRBD2 matching 11 bases. The CDR3 has 18 residues. Looked up from germline, CDR1 is MNHNS and CDR2 is SASEGT. Losses at the gene ends were 4 bases for V and 3 bases for J; bases not matched to a gene: 11.

The chain combines TRBV6-1 with TRBJ2-1; TRBD1 agrees at 7 bases. CDR3 length: 16 amino acids. The germline gives CDR1 MNHNS, CDR2 SASEGT. The junction had 6 bases not matched to a gene; V was cut back by 0 bases and J by 4 bases. The CDR3 reads CASSEASGTAYNEQFF. As DNA, the CDR3 is TGTGCCAGCAGTGAAGCTTCCGGGACAGCTTACAATGAGCAGTTCTTC.

This chain uses TRBV6-5 with TRBJ1-2; no definite D call. The CDR3 totals 12 residues. Germline CDR1 MNHEY, CDR2 SVGAGI. Trimming pared 7 bases from V and 11 bases from J, leaving 17 bases between. In DNA form, the CDR3 reads TGTGCCAGCACTCGGGGAGTCCTTGGTTACACCTTC. Its protein is CASTRGVLGYTF.

The chain recombines TRBV7-9 with TRBJ1-1, with a weak D call TRBD1 (6 bases). The CDR3 covers 13 residues. Germline lookup yields CDR1 SEHNR and CDR2 FQNEAQ (reference sequence). V lost 5 bases, J lost 1 base, and 8 bases lay in between. CDR3 nucleotide sequence: TGTGCCAGCAGCCCACAGGGGAACACTGAAGCTTTCTTT. The encoded protein is CASSPQGNTEAFF.

The gene calls are TRBV19 and TRBJ2-7; the match to TRBD1 covers 7 bases. Germline V gives CDR1 LNHDA, CDR2 SQIVND (reference sequence). Germline trimming cut 5 bases from V and 5 bases from J; bases unmatched to any gene: 15. The CDR3 sequence is 16 residues long. CDR3 loop: CASSPVVGGLFHEQYV. Written as DNA, the CDR3 is TGTGCCAGTAGTCCGGTGGTAGGGGGCCTTTTCCACGAGCAGTACGTC.

The V call is TRBV20-1, the J call TRBJ1-2, with unresolved D. Germline lookup yields CDR1 DFQATT and CDR2 SNEGSKA (reference sequence). V was trimmed by 4 bases and J by 8 bases, leaving 11 bases between them. The CDR3 has 11 residues. CDR3 bases: TGCAGTGCTACAGACATGCAGGGCTACACCTTC. As protein: CSATDMQGYTF.

The sample holds a few counts of this clone. The genes are TRBV9 and TRBJ1-6; no clear D. The germline V gene has CDR1 SGDLS and CDR2 YYNGEE. The CDR3 runs to 13 residues. The V end was cut by 0 bases, the J end by 8 bases, with 6 bases between. CDR3 DNA sequence: TGTGCCAGCAGCGTAGCTCTAGATTCACCCCTCCACTTT. Translating it yields CASSVALDSPLHF.

V usage is TRBV12-5 and J usage is TRBJ1-2; 8 nucleotides agree with TRBD1. Germline-derived CDR1 and CDR2 are LGHNT and FRNRAP. V trimming: 4 bases; J trimming: 5 bases; junction bases outside the gene matches: 9. CDR3 length: 15 amino acids. In DNA form, the CDR3 reads TGTGCTAGTGGTTCACCGTCGACAGGGGAATATGGCTACACCTTC. It codes for CASGSPSTGEYGYTF.

The chain uses TRBV7-3 and TRBJ1-1, with 8 bases lining up with TRBD1. Germline-derived CDR1 and CDR2 are SGHTA and FQGTGA. Trimming at V came to 4 bases and at J to 4 bases, leaving 5 bases not matched to a gene. There are 14 residues in the CDR3. The CDR3 nucleotides are TGTGCCAGCAGCTCCACCGGGACAGGCACTGAAGCTTTCTTT. Residues: CASSSTGTGTEAFF.

The genes are TRBV6-4 and TRBJ2-3; 8 bases map to TRBD1. V trimming: 0 bases; J trimming: 5 bases; junction bases outside the gene matches: 4. CDR3 length: 15 amino acids. Germline CDR1 reads MRHNA; CDR2 reads SNTAGT. The CDR3 region has the DNA TGTGCCAGCAGTGACTCTGGACAGGGATTAGATACGCAGTATTTT. Amino acids: CASSDSGQGLDTQYF.

The rearrangement joins TRBV7-6 to TRBJ1-3; the match to TRBD1 covers 9 bases. The length of the CDR3 is 16 residues. From germline, CDR1 is SGHVS and CDR2 FNYEAQ. The J segment lost 4 bases and the V segment lost 4 bases, leaving 8 bases of the junction unmatched. This CDR3 is CASSSVDRGIGNTIYF. DNA for the CDR3: TGTGCCAGCAGCTCCGTAGACAGGGGGATCGGAAACACCATATATTTT.

V is TRBV2 and J is TRBJ1-2; weak D call: TRBD1 (5 bases). Per germline, CDR1 SNHLY and CDR2 FYNNEI. With 3 bases removed from V and 3 bases from J, the gap between germline ends came to 8 bases. The CDR3 extends over 13 amino acids. Here the CDR3 reads CASSDKGDYGYTF. The CDR3 DNA sequence: TGTGCCAGCAGTGATAAAGGGGACTATGGCTACACCTTC. Variable domain in full (rest from reference TRBV2 and TRBJ1-2): EPEVTQTPSHQVTQMGQEVILRCVPISNHLYFYWYRQILGQKVEFLVSFYNNEISEKSEIFDDQFSVERPDGSNFTLKIRSTKLEDSAMYFCASSDKGDYGYTFGSGTRLTVV.

The chain links TRBV13 to TRBJ1-2; D unclear. Germline CDR1 PRHDT, CDR2 FYEKMQ (reference sequence). The CDR3 loop spans 13 amino acids. V was clipped by 0 bases and J by 4 bases, with 6 bases between them. The CDR3 loop is CASSLGSPYGYTF. The CDR3 DNA reads as TGTGCCAGCAGCTTAGGCAGTCCCTATGGCTACACCTTC.

The V gene is TRBV4-1, the J gene TRBJ2-5; D perhaps matches TRBD2 (5 bases). The CDR3 is made up of 14 amino acids. V gave up 3 bases and J gave up 0 bases, with 8 bases separating them. Per germline, CDR1 MGHRA and CDR2 YSYEKL. CDR3 sequence: CASSQEDYQETQYF. The CDR3 DNA follows: TGCGCCAGCAGCCAGGAGGACTACCAAGAGACCCAGTACTTC.

CDR3 loop: CASSLLSGVDLSTFGELFF. CDR3 bases: TGTGCCAGCAGCTTACTCAGCGGGGTCGACCTTTCCACTTTCGGGGAGCTGTTTTTT. The J gene is TRBJ2-2, the V gene TRBV7-6; the match to TRBD2 covers 7 bases. From germline, CDR1 is SGHVS and CDR2 FNYEAQ. The CDR3 extends over 19 amino acids. Trimming at V came to 2 bases and at J to 7 bases, leaving 19 bases not matched to a gene. Complete variable domain (other parts from reference TRBV7-6 and TRBJ2-2): GAGVSQSPRYKVTKRGQDVALRCDPISGHVSLYWYRQALGQGPEFLTYFNYEAQQDKSGLPNDRFSAERPEGSISTLTIQRTEQRDSAMYRCASSLLSGVDLSTFGELFFGEGSRLTVL.

V is TRBV2 and J is TRBJ2-3, with a tentative D call TRBD1 (5 bases). Germline CDR1 reads SNHLY; CDR2 reads FYNNEI. V shed 3 bases and J shed 2 bases, with 9 bases lying between them. CDR3 size: 14 residues. This CDR3 is CASSDQGLTDTQYF. CDR3 sequence (DNA): TGTGCCAGCAGTGATCAGGGCCTCACAGATACGCAGTATTTT. The full variable domain, with the rest looked up from reference TRBV2 and TRBJ2-3, is EPEVTQTPSHQVTQMGQEVILRCVPISNHLYFYWYRQILGQKVEFLVSFYNNEISEKSEIFDDQFSVERPDGSNFTLKIRSTKLEDSAMYFCASSDQGLTDTQYFGPGTRLTVL.

The J gene is TRBJ2-1, the V gene TRBV19, with 8 bases matching TRBD2. Germline trimming cut 5 bases from V and 2 bases from J; bases unmatched to any gene: 5. Germline V gene lookup returns CDR1 LNHDA and CDR2 SQIVND (reference sequence). The CDR3 covers 15 residues. In nucleotides, the CDR3 is TGTGCCAGTAGTCTCCCGGGGGGGCCCTACAATGAGCAGTTCTTC. It yields the protein CASSLPGGPYNEQFF.

CDR3 in amino acids: CASSGGQFYGYTF. CDR3 DNA sequence: TGTGCCAGCAGTGGGGGACAGTTCTATGGCTACACCTTC. The rearrangement joins TRBV12-3 or TRBV12-4 to TRBJ1-2; 7 nucleotides align to TRBD1. CDR3 length: 13 amino acids. With 5 bases clipped from V and 4 bases from J, the junction kept 4 bases outside the gene matches.

The chain recombines TRBV24-1 with TRBJ2-3, with TRBD1 identical over 9 bases. V was clipped by 3 bases and J by 2 bases; unmatched bases: 11. Germline V lookup: CDR1 KGHDR, CDR2 SFDVKD. The CDR3 has 18 residues. CDR3 sequence: CATSDKAYRGLITDTQYF. CDR3 in DNA: TGTGCCACCAGTGATAAAGCCTACAGGGGGCTAATCACAGATACGCAGTATTTT.

This chain connects TRBV4-1 to TRBJ2-5; D may be TRBD2 (5 bases). The CDR3 length is 15 residues. Germline V gene lookup returns CDR1 MGHRA and CDR2 YSYEKL. V was cut by 1 base and J by 2 bases, with 11 bases left in between. The CDR3 here is CASSQGVAQQETQYF. CDR3 nucleotide sequence: TGCGCCAGCAGCCAAGGAGTAGCGCAACAAGAGACCCAGTACTTC.

The rearrangement links TRBV11-3 to TRBJ1-1; unclear D gene. The CDR3 loop spans 13 amino acids. Per the germline V gene, CDR1 is SGHNT and CDR2 is YENEEA. Trimming cost V 3 bases and J 4 bases, with 9 bases left between them. CDR3 DNA sequence: TGTGCCAGCAGCTTGGGTACGGGCACTGAAGCTTTCTTT. Amino acids: CASSLGTGTEAFF.

V gene TRBV9 combines with J gene TRBJ2-2; 12 bases line up with TRBD1. After removal of 0 bases from V and 1 base from J, the junction contained 1 base not matched to a gene. The germline gives CDR1 SGDLS, CDR2 YYNGEE. CDR3 length: 17 residues. The CDR3 sequence: CASSVGDRGLNTGELFF. DNA for the CDR3: TGTGCCAGCAGCGTAGGGGACAGGGGGCTGAACACCGGGGAGCTGTTTTTT. Supplemented by reference TRBV9 and TRBJ2-2, the full variable domain reads DSGVTQTPKHLITATGQRVTLRCSPRSGDLSVYWYQQSLDQGLQFLIQYYNGEERAKGNILERFSAQQFPDLHSELNLSSLELGDSALYFCASSVGDRGLNTGELFFGEGSRLTVL.

The rearrangement links TRBV27 to TRBJ1-2; D unresolved. This CDR3 is 12 amino acids long. Germline V gene sequence: CDR1 MNHEY, CDR2 SMNVEV (reference sequence). Deletions cut 6 bases from V and 1 base from J, with 6 bases between. The CDR3: CASSPVNYGYTF. CDR3 sequence (DNA): TGTGCCAGCAGCCCTGTTAACTATGGCTACACCTTC.

This chain uses TRBV30 with TRBJ1-6, with 7 nucleotides matching TRBD1. V gave up 1 base and J gave up 8 bases; unmatched junction bases: 8. The germline V gene has CDR1 GTSNPN and CDR2 SVGIG (reference sequence). The CDR3 length is 15 residues. CDR3: CAWSDMTGSYSPLHF. The CDR3 bases are TGTGCCTGGAGTGACATGACAGGGTCGTATTCACCCCTCCACTTT.

This clone has just one count. The chain carries TRBV9 and TRBJ2-2; TRBD1 matches at 8 bases. The CDR3 spans 17 residues. The V segment lost 4 bases and the J segment 2 bases; nucleotides outside the gene matches: 10. CDR1 SGDLS and CDR2 YYNGEE come from the germline V gene. CDR3 amino acids: CASSSSDRGLNTGELFF. CDR3 in DNA: TGTGCCAGCAGCTCCTCCGACAGGGGTCTTAACACCGGGGAGCTGTTTTTT. The full variable domain, its missing parts supplied by reference TRBV9 and TRBJ2-2, is DSGVTQTPKHLITATGQRVTLRCSPRSGDLSVYWYQQSLDQGLQFLIQYYNGEERAKGNILERFSAQQFPDLHSELNLSSLELGDSALYFCASSSSDRGLNTGELFFGEGSRLTVL.

This chain joins TRBV25-1 and TRBJ1-2, with D possibly matching TRBD1 (5 bases). The CDR3 sequence is 12 residues long. V was pared by 4 bases and J by 6 bases, with 9 bases between. The germline CDR1 and CDR2 sequences are MGHDK and SYGVNS. The CDR3 sequence is CASSGTGDGYTF. The CDR3 region has the DNA TGTGCCAGCAGTGGCACGGGGGATGGCTACACCTTC.

The CDR3 DNA is TGTGCCAGCACGAGGACAGGACGTCAAGAAAAACTGTTTTTT. Its translation: CASTRTGRQEKLFF. The gene calls are TRBV2 and TRBJ1-4; the match to TRBD1 covers 7 bases. CDR3 size: 14 residues. V lost 7 bases, J lost 8 bases, and 10 bases stayed unmatched. Germline V gene data show CDR1 as SNHLY and CDR2 as FYNNEI.